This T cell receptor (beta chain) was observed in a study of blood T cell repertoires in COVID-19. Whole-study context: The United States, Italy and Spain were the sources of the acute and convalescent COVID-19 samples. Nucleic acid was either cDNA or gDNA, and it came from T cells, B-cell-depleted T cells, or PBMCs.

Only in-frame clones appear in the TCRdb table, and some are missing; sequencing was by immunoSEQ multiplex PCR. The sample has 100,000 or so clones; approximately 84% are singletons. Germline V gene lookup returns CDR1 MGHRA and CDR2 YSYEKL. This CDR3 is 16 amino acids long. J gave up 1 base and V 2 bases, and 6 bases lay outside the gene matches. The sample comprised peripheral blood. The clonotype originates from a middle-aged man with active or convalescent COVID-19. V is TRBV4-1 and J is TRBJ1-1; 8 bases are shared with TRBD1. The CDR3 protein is CASSQPTGTGNTEAFF. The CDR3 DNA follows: TGCGCCAGCAGCCAACCGACCGGGACAGGGAACACTGAAGCTTTCTTT.